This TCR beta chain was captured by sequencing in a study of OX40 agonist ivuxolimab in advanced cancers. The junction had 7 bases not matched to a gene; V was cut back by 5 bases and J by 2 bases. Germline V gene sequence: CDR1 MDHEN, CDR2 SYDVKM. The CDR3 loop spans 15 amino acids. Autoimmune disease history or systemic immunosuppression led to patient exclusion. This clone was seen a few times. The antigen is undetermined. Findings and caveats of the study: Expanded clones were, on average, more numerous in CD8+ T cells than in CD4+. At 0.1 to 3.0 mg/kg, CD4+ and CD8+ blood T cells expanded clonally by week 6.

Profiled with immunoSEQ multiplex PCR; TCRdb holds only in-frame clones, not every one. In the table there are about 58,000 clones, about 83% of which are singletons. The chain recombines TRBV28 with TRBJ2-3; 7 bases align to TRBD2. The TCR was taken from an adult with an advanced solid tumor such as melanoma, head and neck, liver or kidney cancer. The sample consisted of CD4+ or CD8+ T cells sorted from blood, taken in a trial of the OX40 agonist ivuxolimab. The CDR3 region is CASSPPSGLTDTQYF. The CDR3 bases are TGTGCCAGCAGTCCCCCTAGCGGACTCACAGATACGCAGTATTTT.